The present T cell receptor beta chain was sequenced within a study of molecular identifiers for immune sequencing clone quantification. Study as a whole: Replicate experiments divided RNA from roughly 21,000 or 96,000 naive CD8 cells into five parts and sequenced four.

Source material for naive CD8 libraries was about 19,000 to 1,000,000 sorted cells, with 10%, 30% or 50% RNA. CDR3 length: 14 amino acids. Between the trimmed V and J ends, which lost 3 bases and 5 bases, there was a span of 14 bases. Methods described previously were used for bulk TCR libraries, and listed TCR primers were applied. TCRdb fed the PCR reads into MiXCR, producing one record per CDR3 protein. The table records some 320,000 distinct CDR3 sequences, under 25% of them present only once. The chain recombines TRBV12-3 or TRBV12-4 with TRBJ2-7; D gene ambiguous. Material for sequencing was naive CD8+ T cells from blood, with Jurkat cell RNA spiked in. Subset: FACS-sorted CD8+CD4-CCR7+CD45RA+ naive T cells. The TCR sequence derives from a human donor in good health. Some libraries in this study had Jurkat cell RNA spiked in. DNA of the CDR3: TGTGCCAGCAGTTTTGCCAGGAGCCCCAACGAGCAGTACTTC. Translated: CASSFARSPNEQYF.